These 22 T cell receptor beta chains were all obtained from the same sample, sequenced in a study of cytomegalovirus exposure and HLA in healthy donors. PCR employed 60 Vbeta and 13 Jbeta primers. The table came from immunoSEQ multiplex PCR; TCRdb's copy has only in-frame clones and leaves some out. This sample has some 130,000 clones; 70% to 85% occur once, and the top ten carry about 2.9%. Sequenced sample: PBMCs. These receptors all come from a boy aged 2 to 9 in good health and CMV-seronegative.

The genes are TRBV18 and TRBJ2-5; no reliable D call. The CDR3 contains 16 residues. V was trimmed by 2 bases and J by 0 bases, leaving 13 bases between them. From germline, CDR1 is KGHSH and CDR2 LQKENI. CDR3 DNA: TGTGCCAGCTCACCAGAGGTTTCAGTCTACCAAGAGACCCAGTACTTC. Translated, it gives CASSPEVSVYQETQYF. The complete variable domain, with remaining parts taken from reference TRBV18 and TRBJ2-5, reads NAGVMQNPRHLVRRRGQEARLRCSPMKGHSHVYWYRQLPEEGLKFMVYLQKENIIDESGMPKERFSAEFPKEGPSILRIQQVVRGDSAAYFCASSPEVSVYQETQYFGPGTRLLVL.

This clone has just one count. The chain is built from TRBV27 and TRBJ1-1, with D perhaps matching TRBD1 (6 bases). Germline V gives CDR1 MNHEY, CDR2 SMNVEV (reference sequence). V dropped 8 bases and J dropped 8 bases, with 18 bases sitting between them. This CDR3 comprises 13 residues. The CDR3 here is CASQQGPLSEAFF. Written as DNA, the CDR3 is TGTGCCAGCCAACAGGGCCCCTTGTCGGAAGCTTTCTTT.

V usage is TRBV13 and J usage is TRBJ1-4; TRBD1 agrees at 9 bases. CDR1 is PRHDT and CDR2 is FYEKMQ in the germline V gene (reference sequence). J was trimmed by 4 bases and V by 5 bases; bases with no gene match: 14. This CDR3 comprises 18 residues. Here the CDR3 reads CASSPRRQGGKNNEKLFF. CDR3 sequence (DNA): TGTGCCAGCAGCCCCCGACGACAGGGGGGGAAGAATAATGAAAAACTGTTTTTT.

The V and J genes are TRBV7-9 and TRBJ1-4; 7 bases fit TRBD1. Losses at the gene ends were 1 base for V and 6 bases for J; bases not matched to a gene: 8. The germline V gene encodes CDR1 SEHNR and CDR2 FQNEAQ (reference sequence). There are 16 residues in the CDR3. This chain's CDR3 is CASSLGPTGMDEKLFF. CDR3 nucleotide sequence: TGTGCCAGCAGCTTAGGGCCGACAGGGATGGATGAAAAACTGTTTTTT. Combining the CDR3 with reference TRBV7-9 and TRBJ1-4 gives the whole variable domain DTGVSQNPRHKITKRGQNVTFRCDPISEHNRLYWYRQTLGQGPEFLTYFQNEAQLEKSRLLSDRFSAERPKGSFSTLEIQRTEQGDSAMYLCASSLGPTGMDEKLFFGSGTQLSVL.

CDR3 sequence: CASSHFKPTGIRLYGYTF. The CDR3 DNA follows: TGCGCCAGCAGCCACTTTAAACCCACGGGTATCCGACTCTATGGCTACACCTTC. This chain links TRBV4-1 with TRBJ1-2, with D hard to call. Trimming shortened V by 3 bases and J by 4 bases, and 24 bases separated the two germline ends. The CDR3 contains 18 residues. Germline lookup yields CDR1 MGHRA and CDR2 YSYEKL.

This chain links TRBV4-2 with TRBJ1-5, with D possibly matching TRBD1 (5 bases). The germline CDR1 and CDR2 sequences are LGHNA and YNFKEQ. V was clipped by 0 bases and J by 6 bases, with 15 bases between them. CDR3 size: 16 residues. CDR3 sequence (DNA): TGTGCCAGCAGCCAAGATAGGGGCTTCGGGGGTCAGCCCCAGCATTTT. Its translation: CASSQDRGFGGQPQHF.

The CDR3 nucleotides are TGTGCCAGCAGCCCTGGGGCTTCCTCTCACACAGATACGCAGTATTTT. Amino acids: CASSPGASSHTDTQYF. This rearrangement joins TRBV13 to TRBJ2-3, with D possibly TRBD1 on 5 matching bases. Per germline, CDR1 PRHDT and CDR2 FYEKMQ (reference sequence). With 5 bases removed from V and 2 bases from J, the gap between germline ends came to 17 bases. This CDR3 has 16 residues. The variable domain in full, with the rest retrieved from reference TRBV13 and TRBJ2-3, is AAGVIQSPRHLIKEKRETATLKCYPIPRHDTVYWYQQGPGQDPQFLISFYEKMQSDKGSIPDRFSAQQFSDYHSELNMSSLELGDSALYFCASSPGASSHTDTQYFGPGTRLTVL.

The chain employs TRBV6-6 and TRBJ1-5; 10 bases match TRBD1. The CDR3 length is 14 residues. Germline assignment: CDR1 MNHNY and CDR2 SVGAGI (reference sequence). V trimming: 2 bases; J trimming: 6 bases; junction bases outside the gene matches: 1. The CDR3, as DNA: TGTGCCAGCAGTTACCGGGACAGGGGTCAGCCCCAGCATTTT. This codes for CASSYRDRGQPQHF.

This chain connects TRBV28 to TRBJ2-7; unclear D gene. The CDR3 runs 13 residues. From germline, CDR1 is MDHEN and CDR2 SYDVKM. Trimming stripped 3 bases from V and 0 bases from J, with 6 bases between. The chain's CDR3 is CASSLPGSYEQYF. CDR3 DNA: TGTGCCAGCAGTTTGCCAGGCTCCTACGAGCAGTACTTC.

V usage is TRBV30 and J usage is TRBJ2-5; a possible D gene is TRBD1 (6 bases). This CDR3 contains 13 residues. The V end lost 5 bases, the J end lost 1 base, and 11 bases lay between the germline ends. CDR1 and CDR2 from the germline V gene are GTSNPN and SVGIG (reference sequence). Written as DNA, the CDR3 is TGTGCCTGGGTAGGACAGCCCCAAGAGACCCAGTACTTC. Its protein is CAWVGQPQETQYF.

This chain links TRBV7-8 with TRBJ2-2; a possible D gene is TRBD1 (6 bases). The V and J ends lost 5 bases and 1 base respectively, with 11 bases between them. From germline, CDR1 is SGHVS and CDR2 FQNEAQ. This CDR3 is built from 15 residues. CDR3 protein: CASSPEDRNTGELFF. For the CDR3, the DNA is TGTGCCAGCAGCCCAGAGGACAGGAACACCGGGGAGCTGTTTTTT.

The CDR3 spells CASSVSRGNTGELFF. DNA for the CDR3: TGTGCCAGCAGTGTGTCGCGGGGTAACACCGGGGAGCTGTTTTTT. The chain is built from TRBV2 and TRBJ2-2; possible D gene TRBD2, 6 bases. The V end lost 4 bases, the J end lost 2 bases, and 11 bases lay between the germline ends. There are 15 residues in the CDR3. Germline V gene sequence: CDR1 SNHLY, CDR2 FYNNEI.

V and J are TRBV6-5 and TRBJ1-2; no clear D. V was pared by 0 bases and J by 6 bases, with 8 bases between. Germline V gene data show CDR1 as MNHEY and CDR2 as SVGAGI. CDR3 length: 13 residues. CDR3 bases: TGTGCCAGCAGTTACTCAAGACGGGATGGCTACACCTTC. This encodes CASSYSRRDGYTF.

This clone was observed once. The rearrangement joins TRBV10-3 to TRBJ2-7; 10 nucleotides match TRBD1. The J segment lost 5 bases and the V segment lost 1 base, leaving 14 bases of the junction unmatched. This CDR3 comprises 18 residues. Germline loops: CDR1 ENHRY, CDR2 SYGVKD. CDR3 bases: TGTGCCATCAGTGAGTTAGGCCCCGACAGGGGGCGCGGACACGAGCAGTACTTC. This encodes CAISELGPDRGRGHEQYF.

The J gene is TRBJ1-1, the V gene TRBV30; perhaps TRBD1 as D (5 bases). This CDR3 spans 12 amino acids. Germline CDR1 is GTSNPN and CDR2 is SVGIG (reference sequence). The ends were cut back, 3 bases at V and 7 bases at J, with 12 bases in the middle. The CDR3 loop reads CAWSLGRGEAFF. The CDR3 DNA follows: TGTGCCTGGAGCCTAGGGAGGGGTGAAGCTTTCTTT.

The chain links TRBV5-4 to TRBJ2-7, with D unresolved. V shed 4 bases and J shed 0 bases, with 14 bases lying between them. The CDR3 contains 15 residues. Per germline, CDR1 SGHNT and CDR2 YYREEE (reference sequence). This chain's CDR3 is CASSRFHGVSYEQYF. CDR3 coding DNA: TGTGCCAGCAGCCGGTTCCACGGAGTCTCCTACGAGCAGTACTTC.

The rearrangement uses TRBV11-2 and TRBJ2-5; TRBD1 aligns across 9 bases. This CDR3 is 15 amino acids long. Germline CDR1 and CDR2: SGHAT and FQNNGV. V shed 1 base and J 5 bases; nucleotides not matched to a gene: 5. CDR3 in amino acids: CASSLGQGDAETQYF. The CDR3 DNA reads TGTGCCAGCAGCTTAGGACAGGGGGATGCTGAGACCCAGTACTTC.

The chain has TRBV6-4 and TRBJ2-2; a possible D gene is TRBD1 (6 bases). The V gene's germline CDR1 is MRHNA and CDR2 SNTAGT. Trimming cost V 5 bases and J 1 base, with 14 bases left between them. The CDR3 loop spans 16 amino acids. CDR3 DNA: TGTGCCAGCAGTCAGGGGTCGCCCGAGAACACCGGGGAGCTGTTTTTT. Its protein product is CASSQGSPENTGELFF.

The V call is TRBV6-1, the J call TRBJ1-1, with D perhaps matching TRBD1 (5 bases). Trimming left V 7 bases short and J 1 base short, with 13 bases between. The CDR3 totals 14 residues. Per germline, CDR1 MNHNS and CDR2 SASEGT. As DNA, the CDR3 is TGTGCCAGCAACATTCTTACAGGGAACACTGAAGCTTTCTTT. Protein sequence: CASNILTGNTEAFF.

The V gene is TRBV19, the J gene TRBJ2-1; a weak D match, TRBD1 (6 bases). The CDR3 contains 13 residues. Germline loops: CDR1 LNHDA, CDR2 SQIVND (reference sequence). The V and J ends lost 8 bases and 4 bases respectively, with 12 bases between them. CDR3 in DNA: TGTGCCAGTGGCCCCGACAGGTACAATGAGCAGTTCTTC. Translated: CASGPDRYNEQFF. Looking up the rest from reference TRBV19 and TRBJ2-1 gives the full variable domain: DGGITQSPKYLFRKEGQNVTLSCEQNLNHDAMYWYRQDPGQGLRLIYYSQIVNDFQKGDIAEGYSVSREKKESFPLTVTSAQKNPTAFYLCASGPDRYNEQFFGPGTRLTVL.

This chain connects TRBV10-3 to TRBJ2-2, with 9 nucleotides matching TRBD2. The CDR3 spans 15 residues. Germline trimming cut 2 bases from V and 4 bases from J; bases unmatched to any gene: 2. The V gene's germline CDR1 is ENHRY and CDR2 SYGVKD. DNA of the CDR3: TGTGCCATCAGTGAGGCGGGAGGGGCCACCGGGGAGCTGTTTTTT. Protein product: CAISEAGGATGELFF.

The chain combines TRBV6-5 with TRBJ1-2; the match to TRBD1 covers 7 bases. This CDR3 spans 14 amino acids. The germline V gene has CDR1 MNHEY and CDR2 SVGAGI. The V gene end was trimmed by 4 bases and the J gene end by 1 base; junction bases not matched to a gene: 3. The CDR3 DNA follows: TGTGCCAGCAGTTCAGGGGGATTTAACTATGGCTACACCTTC. The encoded protein is CASSSGGFNYGYTF.